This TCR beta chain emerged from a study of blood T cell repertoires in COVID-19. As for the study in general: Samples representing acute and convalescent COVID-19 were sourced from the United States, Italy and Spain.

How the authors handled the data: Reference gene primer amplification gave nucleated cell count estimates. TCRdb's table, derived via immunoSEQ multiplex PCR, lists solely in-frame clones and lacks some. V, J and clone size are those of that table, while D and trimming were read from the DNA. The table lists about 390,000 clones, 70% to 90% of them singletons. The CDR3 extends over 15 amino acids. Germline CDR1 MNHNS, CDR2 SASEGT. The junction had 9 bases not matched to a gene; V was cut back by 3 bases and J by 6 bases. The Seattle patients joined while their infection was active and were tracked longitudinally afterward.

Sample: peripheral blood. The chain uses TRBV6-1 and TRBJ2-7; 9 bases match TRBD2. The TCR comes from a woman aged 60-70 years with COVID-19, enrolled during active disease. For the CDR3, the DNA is TGTGCCAGCAGTGACCTTAGCGGGGGCGTCTTCGAGCAGTACTTC. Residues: CASSDLSGGVFEQYF.